The entry below gives a single T cell receptor beta chain sequence along with its context. Additional DNA sequences in this sample encode the identical CDR3. These data are taken from a study of OX40 agonist ivuxolimab in advanced cancers. Using immunoSEQ multiplex PCR, the repertoire was profiled, and TCRdb retains in-frame clones only, with some absent. This table has some 30,000 clones, around nine tenths appearing once. CDR3 length: 10 residues. Germline V CDR1 and CDR2: DFQATT, SNEGSKA (reference sequence). V lost 4 bases and J 4 bases, leaving 5 bases between the germline ends. If patients had autoimmune disease history or systemic immunosuppression, they were excluded.

Source: CD4+ or CD8+ T cells sorted from blood, taken in a trial of the OX40 agonist ivuxolimab. The V and J genes are TRBV20-1 and TRBJ2-7; no firm D call. The receptor's source is an adult with an advanced solid tumor such as melanoma, head and neck, liver or kidney cancer. The CDR3 DNA is TGCAGTGCTAAAGAATACGAGCAGTACTTC. Translated: CSAKEYEQYF.